This T cell receptor beta chain comes out of a study of T cell changes during pregnancy in multiple sclerosis. The V and J ends lost 3 bases and 0 bases, in that order; junction bases with no gene match: 0. Germline V lookup: CDR1 SGHTA, CDR2 FQGTGA. The CDR3 runs to 14 residues. Measured with immunoSEQ multiplex PCR; TCRdb has only the in-frame clones, and not every one. The table lists more than 25,000 clones, more than 90% of them singletons. This sequence originates from a female donor with multiple sclerosis, enrolled in a pregnancy study. The sample consisted of CD4+ T cells from peripheral blood mononuclear cells, taken in the first trimester of pregnancy. The chain employs TRBV7-3 and TRBJ2-3; 7 nucleotides match TRBD2. CDR3: CASSFGGSTDTQYF. The CDR3 DNA reads as TGTGCCAGCAGCTTCGGGGGGAGCACAGATACGCAGTATTTT.